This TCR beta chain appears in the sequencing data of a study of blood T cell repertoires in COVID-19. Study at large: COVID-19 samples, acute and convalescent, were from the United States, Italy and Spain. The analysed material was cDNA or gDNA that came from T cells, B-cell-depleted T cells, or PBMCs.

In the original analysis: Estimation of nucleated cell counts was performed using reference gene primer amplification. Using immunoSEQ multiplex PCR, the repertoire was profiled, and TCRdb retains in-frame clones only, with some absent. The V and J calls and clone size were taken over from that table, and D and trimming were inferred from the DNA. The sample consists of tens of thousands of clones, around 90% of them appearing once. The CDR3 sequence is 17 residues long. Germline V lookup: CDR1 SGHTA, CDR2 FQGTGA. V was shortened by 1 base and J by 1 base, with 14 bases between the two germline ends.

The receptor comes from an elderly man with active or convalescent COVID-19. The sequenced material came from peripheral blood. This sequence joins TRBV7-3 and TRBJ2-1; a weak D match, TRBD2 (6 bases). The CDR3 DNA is TGTGCCAGCAGCTTAAACCCCCCGGGAGCGTCCTACAATGAGCAGTTCTTC. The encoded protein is CASSLNPPGASYNEQFF.